This entry describes one T cell receptor (beta chain). Extraction and reverse transcription of RNA yielded cDNA as the sequencing template. Profiling relied on immunoSEQ multiplex PCR, and the TCRdb table lists in-frame clones only, not all of them. The sample includes about 97,000 clones, roughly two fifths of them seen just once. This sample is drawn from a study of CD8+ T cells in alopecia areata. Across the study: Tofacitinib therapy lasting 6 to 18 months was followed by 6 months off drug.

Per germline, CDR1 MNHEY and CDR2 SVGAGI. Trimming cost V 5 bases and J 5 bases; bases outside gene matches: 9. CDR3 length: 15 amino acids. Sampling of alopecia areata patients yielded lesional scalp punch biopsies as well as peripheral blood. The sequence was obtained from a human donor with alopecia areata. The rearrangement joins TRBV6-5 to TRBJ1-1, with 9 bases identical to TRBD1. Sequencing was carried out using CD4+ T cells sorted from blood. This chain's CDR3 is CASSVHRGRGTEAFF. CDR3 bases: TGTGCCAGCAGTGTGCACAGGGGGCGCGGGACTGAAGCTTTCTTT.